This TCR beta chain was documented in a study of cytomegalovirus exposure and HLA in healthy donors. As to this clone: Its antigen remains unknown.

Study conclusions and caveats: There were about 160 TCR beta chains listed as cytomegalovirus-associated.

Use of 60 Vbeta and 13 Jbeta primers characterized the PCR. TCRdb's copy holds only in-frame clones and misses some; the assay was immunoSEQ multiplex PCR. The sample shows just over 150,000 clones, 60% to 85% of them seen only once. Material: PBMCs. The receptor was derived from a middle-aged woman in good health and CMV-seronegative.

CDR3 protein: CASSHLPTSGGSTDTQYF. Here the CDR3 DNA reads TGTGCCAGCAGCCACCTCCCGACTAGCGGGGGGTCCACAGATACGCAGTATTTT. The genes are TRBV14 and TRBJ2-3, with 13 bases aligning to TRBD2. The CDR3 runs 18 residues. J gave up 2 bases and V 3 bases, and 8 bases lay outside the gene matches. Germline values: CDR1 SGHDN, CDR2 FVKESK.